The present T cell receptor (beta chain) was sequenced within a study of shared clonotypes between healthy human individuals. The study's findings and limits: It was the non-shared clonotypes that had lower generation probabilities than clonotypes shared by all four donors.

The CDR3 contains 16 residues. With 1 base removed from V and 2 bases from J, the gap between germline ends came to 14 bases. CDR1 is LGHNA and CDR2 is YNFKEQ in the germline V gene. Measured with immunoSEQ multiplex PCR; TCRdb has only the in-frame clones, and not every one. The profile shows roughly 2 million clones, approximately 96% of them singletons. This clone was recorded only once. Its specificity is not known. This sequence was found in a man aged 18 to 35 in good health. This sequence joins TRBV4-2 and TRBJ1-1; D is undetermined. The sample was naive CD4+ T cells sorted from blood. Regarding subset: CD45RA+ positively selected. CDR3 coding DNA: TGTGCCAGCAGCCAAGTGCCGGGTTTAATAAACACTGAAGCTTTCTTT. Amino acids: CASSQVPGLINTEAFF.